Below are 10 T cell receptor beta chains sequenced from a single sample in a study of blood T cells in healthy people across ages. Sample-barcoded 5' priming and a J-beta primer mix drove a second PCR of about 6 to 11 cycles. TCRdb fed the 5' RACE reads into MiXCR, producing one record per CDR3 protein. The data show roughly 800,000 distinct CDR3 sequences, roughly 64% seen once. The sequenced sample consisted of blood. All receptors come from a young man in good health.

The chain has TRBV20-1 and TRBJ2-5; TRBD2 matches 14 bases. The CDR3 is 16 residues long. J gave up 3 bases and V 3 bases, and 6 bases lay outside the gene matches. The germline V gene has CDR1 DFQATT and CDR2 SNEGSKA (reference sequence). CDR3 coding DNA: TGCAGTGCTAGGCCAGGACTAGCGGGAGGCGAAGAGACCCAGTACTTC. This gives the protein CSARPGLAGGEETQYF.

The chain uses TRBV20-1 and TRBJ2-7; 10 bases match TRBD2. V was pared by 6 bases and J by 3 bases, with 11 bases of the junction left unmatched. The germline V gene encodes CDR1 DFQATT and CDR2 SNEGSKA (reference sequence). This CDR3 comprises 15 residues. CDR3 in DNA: TGCAGTGCCAGGACTAGCGGAAGGGGTTTCTACGAGCAGTACTTC. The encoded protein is CSARTSGRGFYEQYF.

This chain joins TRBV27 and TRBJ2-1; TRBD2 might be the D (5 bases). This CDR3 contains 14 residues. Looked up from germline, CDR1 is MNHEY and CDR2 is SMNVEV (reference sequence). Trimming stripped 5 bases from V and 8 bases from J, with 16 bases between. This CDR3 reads CASSTAVLFDEQFF. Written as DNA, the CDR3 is TGTGCCAGCAGTACAGCGGTTTTGTTCGATGAGCAGTTCTTC.

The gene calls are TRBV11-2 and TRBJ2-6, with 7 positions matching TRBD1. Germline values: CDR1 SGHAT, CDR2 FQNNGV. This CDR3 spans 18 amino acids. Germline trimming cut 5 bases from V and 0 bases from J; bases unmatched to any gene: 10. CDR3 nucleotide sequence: TGTGCCAGCAGCCTCTACAGGGGACCTAGCTCTGGGGCCAACGTCCTGACTTTC. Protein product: CASSLYRGPSSGANVLTF. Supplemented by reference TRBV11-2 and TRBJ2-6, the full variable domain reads EAGVAQSPRYKIIEKRQSVAFWCNPISGHATLYWYQQILGQGPKLLIQFQNNGVVDDSQLPKDRFSAERLKGVDSTLKIQPAKLEDSAVYLCASSLYRGPSSGANVLTFGAGSRLTVL.

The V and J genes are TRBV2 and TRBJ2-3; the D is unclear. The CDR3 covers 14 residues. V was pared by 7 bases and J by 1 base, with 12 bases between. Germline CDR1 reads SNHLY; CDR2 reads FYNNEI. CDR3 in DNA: TGTGCCAGCACTCAAAGGGCCCGCACAGATACGCAGTATTTT. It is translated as CASTQRARTDTQYF.

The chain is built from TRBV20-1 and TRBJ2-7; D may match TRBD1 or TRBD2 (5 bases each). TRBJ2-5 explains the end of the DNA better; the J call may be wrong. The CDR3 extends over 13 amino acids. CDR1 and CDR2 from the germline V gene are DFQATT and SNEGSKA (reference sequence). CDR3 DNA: TGCAGTACTCCTAGGGGAGCAGTAGAGACCCAGTACTTC. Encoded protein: CSTPRGAVETQYF.

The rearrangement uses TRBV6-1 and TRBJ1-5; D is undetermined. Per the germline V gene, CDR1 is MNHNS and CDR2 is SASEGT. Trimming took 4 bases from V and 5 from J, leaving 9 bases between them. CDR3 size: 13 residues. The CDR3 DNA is TGTGCCAGCAGTGGATCCTATTATCAGCCCCAGCATTTT. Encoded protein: CASSGSYYQPQHF.

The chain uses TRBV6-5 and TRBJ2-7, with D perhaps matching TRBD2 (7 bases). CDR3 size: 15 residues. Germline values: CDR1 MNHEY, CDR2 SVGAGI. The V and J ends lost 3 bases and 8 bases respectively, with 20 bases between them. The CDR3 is CASSYLGGGYGQQYF. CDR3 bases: TGTGCCAGCAGTTATTTAGGGGGGGGCTACGGTCAGCAGTACTTC.

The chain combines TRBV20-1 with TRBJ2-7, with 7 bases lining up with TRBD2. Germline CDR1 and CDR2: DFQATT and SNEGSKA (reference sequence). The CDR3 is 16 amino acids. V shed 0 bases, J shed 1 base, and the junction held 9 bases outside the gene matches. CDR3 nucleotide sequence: TGCAGTGCTAGAGATTGGACTAGTGGGCGATCCTACGAGCAGTACTTC. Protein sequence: CSARDWTSGRSYEQYF.

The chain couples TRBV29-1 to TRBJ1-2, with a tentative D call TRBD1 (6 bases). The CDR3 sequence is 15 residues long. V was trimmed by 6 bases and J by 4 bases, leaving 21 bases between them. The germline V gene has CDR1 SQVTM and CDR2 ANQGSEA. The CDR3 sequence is CSVISPGETSYGYTF. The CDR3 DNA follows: TGCAGCGTAATTTCTCCAGGGGAGACCTCCTATGGCTACACCTTC.